Listed below are T cell receptor beta chains from one sample, sequenced in a study of T cell responses to AZD1222 COVID-19 vaccine. Clones were read by immunoSEQ multiplex PCR, and TCRdb kept only the in-frame ones, dropping some. This repertoire shows 160,000 or so clones, just over 90% found once; its top ten account for 4.4%. Sequences were derived from peripheral blood, sampled on day 0 of MenACWY control vaccination. The receptors were gathered from an adult in good health. The CDR3 runs from the conserved cysteine through the conserved F or W. The D gene is left open where the match is weak. Only part of the rows carry a size: once, few, many, or a class if the clone is expanded.

j_call | v_call | d_call | cdr3_length | clone_size | cdr3_nt | cdr3_aa
TRBJ1-5 | TRBV6-5 | . | 15 | . | TGTGCCAGCACCCTAGATCGGGGAGGCAATCAGCCCCAGCATTTT | CASTLDRGGNQPQHF
TRBJ2-7 | TRBV19 | TRBD1 | 15 | . | TGTGCCAGTAGACCCTTGACGGGACAGAGGAACGAGCAGTACTTC | CASRPLTGQRNEQYF
TRBJ1-1 | TRBV30 | TRBD1 | 13 | once | TGTGCCACCCAGACAGGGAGGGCCACTGAAGCTTTCTTT | CATQTGRATEAFF
TRBJ1-6 | TRBV7-9 | . | 15 | . | TGTGCCAGCAGCGCCAGGGTGGTTGGGAATTCACCCCTCCACTTT | CASSARVVGNSPLHF
TRBJ1-1 | TRBV19 | TRBD1 | 14 | once | TGTGCCAGTAGCCTGGGACAGGGGAACACTGAAGCTTTCTTT | CASSLGQGNTEAFF
TRBJ1-4 | TRBV5-1 | . | 15 | . | TGCGCCAGCAGCTTGGCGGTCAGGGGCGGAGAAAAACTGTTTTTT | CASSLAVRGGEKLFF
TRBJ2-7 | TRBV6-5 | . | 15 | . | TGTGCCAGCAGTTACTCCCTAGTTTCCACCTACGAGCAGTACTTC | CASSYSLVSTYEQYF
TRBJ1-2 | TRBV30 | . | 15 | . | TGTGCCTGGAGTGTGAGACAGCCGGGTTACTATGGCTACACCTTC | CAWSVRQPGYYGYTF
TRBJ1-4 | TRBV29-1 | . | 14 | . | TGCAGCATCCAGGTTTCTGCAACTAATGAAAAACTGTTTTTT | CSIQVSATNEKLFF
TRBJ2-1 | TRBV19 | . | 15 | . | TGTGCCAGTAGGTCGCGGCAGGGAGAGGGTCTCGGTGAGTTCTTC | CASRSRQGEGLGEFF
TRBJ2-1 | TRBV11-2 | . | 12 | . | TGTGCCAGCAGGGGTGGGGGAATTGAGCAGTTCTTC | CASRGGGIEQFF
TRBJ1-2 | TRBV4-2 | . | 16 | . | TGTGCCAGCAGCCAAGAAGCCTTAAGACAGGACTATGGCTACACCTTC | CASSQEALRQDYGYTF
TRBJ2-2 | TRBV18 | . | 16 | . | TGTGCCAGCTCACCACCTTCCGGACTTGACACCGGGGAGCTGTTTTTT | CASSPPSGLDTGELFF
TRBJ2-7 | TRBV7-9 | . | 14 | . | TGTGCCAGCGGGGGGGGCTTAAGCTCCTACGAGCAGTACTTC | CASGGGLSSYEQYF
TRBJ2-3 | TRBV7-6 | . | 15 | . | TGTGCCAGCAGCCCCCGTGGGTCCGTTGTCTCTACGCAGTATTTT | CASSPRGSVVSTQYF
TRBJ1-1 | TRBV7-3 | . | 17 | . | TGTGCCAGCAGCTTAGGTACATTGGCAGCGATGAACACTGAAGCTTTCTTT | CASSLGTLAAMNTEAFF
TRBJ2-1 | TRBV6-4 | . | 15 | . | TGTGCCAGCAGCGCAGACTTGGATTCCTACAATGAGCAGTTCTTC | CASSADLDSYNEQFF
TRBJ1-6 | TRBV30 | . | 15 | . | TGTGCCTGGAGTCCCCGCAGGACGAGGGATTCACCCCTCCACTTT | CAWSPRRTRDSPLHF
TRBJ1-2 | TRBV29-1 | TRBD1 | 14 | . | TGCAGCGTTGAGAGACAGGGGTCGGTCTATGGCTACACCTTC | CSVERQGSVYGYTF
TRBJ1-2 | TRBV29-1 | TRBD1 | 12 | once | TGCAGCGTCGGACAGGGGGCCGGTGGCTACACCTTC | CSVGQGAGGYTF
TRBJ2-5 | TRBV13 | . | 13 | . | TGTGCCAGCAGCCGGGGTTCTCAAGAGACCCAGTACTTC | CASSRGSQETQYF
TRBJ1-1 | TRBV7-2 | TRBD1 | 13 | . | TGTGCCAGCAGATTACAGGGGGGCACTGAAGCTTTCTTT | CASRLQGGTEAFF
TRBJ1-5 | TRBV5-6 | . | 16 | . | TGTGCCAGCAGCTTGGGGGGACCACGGACGGATCAGCCCCAGCATTTT | CASSLGGPRTDQPQHF
TRBJ2-2 | TRBV5-5 | . | 15 | once | TGTGCCAGCGGCCCCTCGGCTTCGAACACCGGGGAGCTGTTTTTT | CASGPSASNTGELFF
TRBJ1-1 | TRBV13 | . | 13 | . | TGTGCCAGCAGCTTATTGGGGAACACTGAAGCTTTCTTT | CASSLLGNTEAFF
TRBJ1-2 | TRBV27 | TRBD1 | 15 | . | TGTGCCAGCAGTTCCCCGGGACAGGGTTTCGTTGGCTACACCTTC | CASSSPGQGFVGYTF
TRBJ2-1 | TRBV3-1/TRBV3-2 | . | 14 | . | TGTGCCAGCAGCCAAGATTGGGCCGTCAATGAGCAGTTCTTC | CASSQDWAVNEQFF
TRBJ2-2 | TRBV9 | TRBD2 | 16 | once | TGTGCCAGCAGCGTAGCTAGCGGGGCGAACACCGGGGAGCTGTTTTTT | CASSVASGANTGELFF
TRBJ2-1 | TRBV9 | . | 14 | . | TGTGCCAGCAGCGTAGGCAGCTCCTACAATGAGCAGTTCTTC | CASSVGSSYNEQFF
TRBJ2-7 | TRBV10-2 | . | 13 | . | TGCGCCAGCAGTGAGTCGACATGGTACGAGCAGTACTTC | CASSESTWYEQYF
TRBJ2-5 | TRBV19 | TRBD2 | 19 | . | TGTGCCAGTAGTATAGGAAAAGCGGGAGCCTTCGTGTCGGGGGAGACCCAGTACTTC | CASSIGKAGAFVSGETQYF
TRBJ1-3 | TRBV28 | . | 13 | once | TGTGCCAGCACCAGCGGGACGGCAAACACCATATATTTT | CASTSGTANTIYF
TRBJ2-7 | TRBV27 | TRBD1 | 16 | few | TGTGCCAGCACCGAAGCCGGGACAGGGAGGCCCCACGAGCAGTACTTC | CASTEAGTGRPHEQYF
TRBJ1-1 | TRBV11-3 | . | 13 | . | TGTGCCAGCAGCTTAGGGGGTAACACTGAAGCTTTCTTT | CASSLGGNTEAFF
TRBJ2-1 | TRBV13 | TRBD2 | 17 | . | TGTGCCAGCAGCTCGGTAGTAGCGGGAGTCCCGGCCAATGAGCAGTTCTTC | CASSSVVAGVPANEQFF
TRBJ2-2 | TRBV3-1/TRBV3-2 | . | 13 | . | TGTGCCAGCAGCCCCGGTTTAACCGGGGAGCTGTTTTTT | CASSPGLTGELFF
TRBJ2-7 | TRBV19 | . | 16 | . | TGTGCCAGTAGTACCTGGTACCGGGACCTGACGCGGGAGCAGTACTTC | CASSTWYRDLTREQYF
TRBJ2-5 | TRBV11-2 | . | 13 | once | TGTGCCAGCAGCTTATCCGGACAAGAGACCCAGTACTTC | CASSLSGQETQYF
TRBJ1-1 | TRBV7-2 | TRBD1 | 14 | . | TGTGCCAGCAGCCTAACAGGGGAGAGAACTGAAGCTTTCTTT | CASSLTGERTEAFF
TRBJ1-4 | TRBV6-5 | . | 12 | . | TGTGCCAGCAGAGGCCTTAATGAAAAACTGTTTTTT | CASRGLNEKLFF
TRBJ2-3 | TRBV4-1 | . | 15 | . | TGCGCCAGCAGCCAAGATTGGCCGGGCACAGATACGCAGTATTTT | CASSQDWPGTDTQYF
TRBJ2-7 | TRBV3-1/TRBV3-2 | . | 13 | . | TGTGCCAGCAGCCAAGATTGGGACCGCGAGCAGTACTTC | CASSQDWDREQYF
TRBJ2-7 | TRBV4-2 | TRBD2 | 19 | . | TGTGCCAGCAGCCAAGAAGGCCTCGGACTAGCGGGGAGCTCCTACGAGCAGTACTTC | CASSQEGLGLAGSSYEQYF
TRBJ1-1 | TRBV11-1 | . | 13 | . | TGTGCCAGCAGCTTAAACTTGAACACTGAAGCTTTCTTT | CASSLNLNTEAFF
TRBJ2-2 | TRBV7-2 | TRBD1 | 15 | . | TGTGCCAGCAGCCCCTCCGGGACAGACACCGGGGAGCTGTTTTTT | CASSPSGTDTGELFF
TRBJ2-2 | TRBV18 | TRBD2 | 15 | . | TGTGCCAGCTCCCTCAAGGGACTAGGAACCGGGGAGCTGTTTTTT | CASSLKGLGTGELFF
TRBJ2-7 | TRBV9 | TRBD2 | 16 | . | TGTGCCAGCAGCGTAGCAGGCGGAGCGGGAACCTACGAGCAGTACTTC | CASSVAGGAGTYEQYF
TRBJ2-3 | TRBV7-8 | . | 16 | few | TGTGCCAGCAGCTTAGTGTCGGGAGCCGTCACAGATACGCAGTATTTT | CASSLVSGAVTDTQYF
TRBJ1-2 | TRBV29-1 | . | 11 | . | TGCAGCGGATCCAATCAGGATGGCTACACCTTC | CSGSNQDGYTF
TRBJ2-4 | TRBV7-9 | . | 13 | . | TGTGCCAGCAGCACCGGGGCCAAAAACATTCAGTACTTC | CASSTGAKNIQYF
TRBJ1-3 | TRBV6-6 | TRBD1 | 16 | . | TGTGCCAGCAGTTCTCCTACAGGGGGCTCTGGAAACACCATATATTTT | CASSSPTGGSGNTIYF